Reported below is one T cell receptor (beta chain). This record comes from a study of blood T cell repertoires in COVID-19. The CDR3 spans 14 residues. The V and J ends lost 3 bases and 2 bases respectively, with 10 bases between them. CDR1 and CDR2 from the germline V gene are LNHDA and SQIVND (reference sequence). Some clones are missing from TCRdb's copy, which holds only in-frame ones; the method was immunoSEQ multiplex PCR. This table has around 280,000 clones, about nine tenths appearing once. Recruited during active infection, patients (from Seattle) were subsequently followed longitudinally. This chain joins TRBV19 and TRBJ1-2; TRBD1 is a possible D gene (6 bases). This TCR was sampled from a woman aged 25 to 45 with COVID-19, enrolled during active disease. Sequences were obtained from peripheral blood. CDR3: CASSINGQNYGYTF. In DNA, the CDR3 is TGTGCCAGTAGTATTAACGGACAGAACTATGGCTACACCTTC.